This entry lists 18 T cell receptor beta chains sequenced from one sample in a study of cytomegalovirus exposure and HLA in healthy donors (dated 2017 in TCRdb). The library was generated by the immunoSEQ multiplex PCR assay. For the multiplex PCR, a mixture combining 60 forward primers for TCR Vbeta segments and 13 reverse primers for TCR Jbeta segments was used. The immuneACCESS repertoire file appears here via TCRdb, limited to in-frame rearrangements. These files lack a portion of the clones; in checked studies, under half of the deficit traces to unresolved V genes, and the cause of the others is not known. In all, the sample holds some 150,000 clones, and around 85% of those were seen once. The ten largest make up 2.5% to 3.5% of the sample. The sequenced sample was PBMCs. The receptors derive from a woman in her thirties in good health and CMV-seronegative.

This sequence joins TRBV6-6 and TRBJ2-7, with 7 bases aligning to TRBD1. Germline V lookup: CDR1 MNHNY, CDR2 SVGAGI (reference sequence). Trimming cost V 0 bases and J 3 bases; bases outside gene matches: 2. The CDR3 length is 14 residues. In nucleotides, the CDR3 is TGTGCCAGCAGTTACTCGGCAGGGGGCTACGAGCAGTACTTC. It encodes CASSYSAGGYEQYF.

This chain links TRBV5-1 with TRBJ1-2; D is unresolved. This CDR3 is 14 amino acids long. CDR1 and CDR2 (germline): SGHRS, YFSETQ. Trimming removed 2 bases from V and 8 bases from J, with 16 bases in between. The CDR3 region is CASSFSDLGVGYTF. CDR3 in DNA: TGCGCCAGCAGCTTCTCCGACTTGGGAGTGGGCTACACCTTC.

The sample holds a few counts of this clone. The identical CDR3 is also encoded by other nucleotide sequences in the sample. The chain is built from TRBV19 and TRBJ2-6, with D possibly TRBD2 on 5 matching bases. There are 15 residues in the CDR3. V was pared by 1 base and J by 1 base, with 5 bases between. Looked up from germline, CDR1 is LNHDA and CDR2 is SQIVND (reference sequence). As DNA, the CDR3 is TGTGCCAGTAGTATAGGAGGGTCTGGGGCCAACGTCCTGACTTTC. The encoded protein is CASSIGGSGANVLTF.

V gene TRBV5-1 combines with J gene TRBJ2-5; 13 bases agree with TRBD2. CDR1 and CDR2 (germline): SGHRS, YFSETQ. The V gene end was trimmed by 4 bases and the J gene end by 1 base; junction bases not matched to a gene: 4. The CDR3 runs to 16 residues. CDR3 in DNA: TGCGCCAGCAGCGACGGACTAGCGGGAGCCCAAGAGACCCAGTACTTC. Its translation is CASSDGLAGAQETQYF.

The rearrangement joins TRBV28 to TRBJ2-2; 10 positions agree with TRBD1. The germline V gene has CDR1 MDHEN and CDR2 SYDVKM. The CDR3 runs 16 residues. V lost 2 bases, J lost 3 bases, and 3 bases stayed unmatched. The CDR3 DNA is TGTGCCAGCAGTTTACCAGGGACAGGGGACACCGGGGAGCTGTTTTTT. It is translated as CASSLPGTGDTGELFF.

This clone was seen a single time. A read error may produce the germline difference seen at one junction end. J is TRBJ2-7 and V is TRBV7-9; D not certain. CDR1 and CDR2 from the germline V gene are SEHNR and FQNEAQ (reference sequence). This CDR3 comprises 14 residues. CDR3 bases: TGTTCCAGCAGCTTAGGTGGCAGCTCCTACGAGCAGTACTTC. This codes for CSSSLGGSSYEQYF.

The chain recombines TRBV10-3 with TRBJ2-5, with D tentatively TRBD2 (6 bases). The V end lost 3 bases, the J end lost 5 bases, and 16 bases lay between the germline ends. The CDR3 has 15 amino acids. Germline V gene sequence: CDR1 ENHRY, CDR2 SYGVKD. This CDR3 reads CAISDSGKAGETQYF. The CDR3 coding sequence is TGTGCCATCAGTGATTCCGGGAAGGCGGGGGAGACCCAGTACTTC.

The V and J genes are TRBV7-9 and TRBJ1-1; D is ambiguous. The germline gives CDR1 SEHNR, CDR2 FQNEAQ (reference sequence). V gave up 1 base and J gave up 7 bases, with 13 bases separating them. The CDR3 length is 14 residues. Written as DNA, the CDR3 is TGTGCCAGCAGCTTAGTGGCGGCATTGGGTGAAGCTTTCTTT. Translating it yields CASSLVAALGEAFF.

This chain uses TRBV10-3 with TRBJ2-6, with D perhaps matching TRBD1 (5 bases). The germline CDR1 and CDR2 sequences are ENHRY and SYGVKD. This CDR3 comprises 17 residues. Trimming stripped 3 bases from V and 0 bases from J, with 12 bases between. CDR3 sequence: CAISDPEGVSGANVLTF. The CDR3 DNA follows: TGTGCCATCAGTGATCCGGAAGGGGTCTCTGGGGCCAACGTCCTGACTTTC.

This clone has just a few counts. The chain uses TRBV9 and TRBJ1-1, with TRBD1 as a possible D gene (6 bases). This CDR3 spans 14 amino acids. V was cut by 3 bases and J by 0 bases, with 9 bases left in between. Germline assignment: CDR1 SGDLS and CDR2 YYNGEE. Here the CDR3 reads CASSDGQLNTEAFF. CDR3 DNA: TGTGCCAGCAGCGATGGACAGTTGAACACTGAAGCTTTCTTT. The full variable domain, with the rest looked up from reference TRBV9 and TRBJ1-1, is DSGVTQTPKHLITATGQRVTLRCSPRSGDLSVYWYQQSLDQGLQFLIQYYNGEERAKGNILERFSAQQFPDLHSELNLSSLELGDSALYFCASSDGQLNTEAFFGQGTRLTVV.

The genes are TRBV6-6 and TRBJ1-2; TRBD1 agrees at 9 bases. Germline values: CDR1 MNHNY, CDR2 SVGAGI (reference sequence). V was clipped by 0 bases and J by 4 bases; unmatched bases: 6. The CDR3 runs 16 residues. CDR3 nucleotide sequence: TGTGCCAGCAGTTACTCGATTGGACAGGGGCCCTATGGCTACACCTTC. This codes for CASSYSIGQGPYGYTF.

V gene TRBV7-3 combines with J gene TRBJ2-3, with D possibly matching TRBD2 (6 bases). The germline V and J ends were trimmed by 4 bases and 1 base, with 9 bases remaining between them. The CDR3 totals 14 residues. Germline V gene sequence: CDR1 SGHTA, CDR2 FQGTGA. The chain's CDR3 is CASSSGLRTDTQYF. CDR3 DNA sequence: TGTGCCAGCAGCTCGGGACTTCGCACAGATACGCAGTATTTT.

The CDR3 DNA reads TGTGCCAGCAGCGCCTCCCTAGGGGCTAGCGGGGCGGGGGAGCAGTTCTTC. Its protein is CASSASLGASGAGEQFF. The chain joins TRBV9 to TRBJ2-1, with TRBD2 matching 9 bases. Germline CDR1 and CDR2: SGDLS and YYNGEE. Germline trimming cut 3 bases from V and 10 bases from J; bases unmatched to any gene: 17. The CDR3 runs to 17 residues.

The table lists this clone with a few counts. The chain has TRBV10-3 and TRBJ2-1; D may be TRBD1 (5 bases). Germline V gene sequence: CDR1 ENHRY, CDR2 SYGVKD. The CDR3 sequence is 14 residues long. V gave up 6 bases and J gave up 0 bases, with 9 bases separating them. CDR3 sequence (DNA): TGTGCCATCAGCCCAGGGTTCTCCTACAATGAGCAGTTCTTC. Translation gives CAISPGFSYNEQFF.

This chain connects TRBV6-1 to TRBJ2-4, with a tentative D call TRBD2 (5 bases). Per germline, CDR1 MNHNS and CDR2 SASEGT. Trimming took off 2 bases at V and 3 bases at J, with 8 bases between the two ends. The CDR3 is made up of 14 amino acids. The CDR3 sequence is CASSENDYKNIQYF. The DNA of the CDR3 is TGTGCCAGCAGTGAAAACGACTACAAAAACATTCAGTACTTC.

This clone was picked up one time. V usage is TRBV11-2 and J usage is TRBJ2-2; D is unclear. V lost 4 bases and J 2 bases, leaving 8 bases between the germline ends. The V gene's germline CDR1 is SGHAT and CDR2 FQNNGV. CDR3 size: 14 residues. CDR3 DNA: TGTGCCAGCAGCTCTTATGTAAACACCGGGGAGCTGTTTTTT. Residues: CASSSYVNTGELFF.

The chain combines TRBV6-4 with TRBJ2-1; 9 bases are a match to TRBD1. J gave up 9 bases and V 5 bases, and 5 bases lay outside the gene matches. Germline lookup yields CDR1 MRHNA and CDR2 SNTAGT. The CDR3 runs 13 residues. CDR3: CASSPQGAGEQFF. The CDR3 DNA sequence: TGTGCCAGCAGTCCACAGGGGGCGGGTGAGCAGTTCTTC.

J is TRBJ1-5 and V is TRBV28; maybe TRBD1 (6 bases). The V gene lost 6 bases and the J gene lost 6 bases, with 12 bases spanning the gap. Germline CDR1 reads MDHEN; CDR2 reads SYDVKM. CDR3 size: 13 residues. The CDR3 region is CASSATGIQPQHF. CDR3 bases: TGTGCCAGCAGCGCCACAGGGATTCAGCCCCAGCATTTT.